The 26 T cell receptor beta chains presented below share a single source sample, sequenced in a study of T-cell reconstitution after alpha-beta-depleted transplantation in children (dated by TCRdb to the mid-2010s). The intended sense of this specimen's treatment or condition label: allogeneic hematopoietic cell transplantation with graft depleted of TCRalphabeta T cells and CD19 B cells. The library came from PCR. The sequencer was an Illumina HiSeq 2500. To normalize quantification of the TCRbeta repertoire, the TCR libraries were built with molecular barcoding that relied on unique molecular identifiers. TCRdb's own reprocessing of the public reads used fastp at Q25 and MiXCR and kept productive beta chains. Identical CDR3 proteins give one entry, which carries the most common genes and DNA. Within this sample are roughly 490,000 distinct CDR3 sequences, with approximately 10% of them counted one time only. 12% to 15% of the sample is held by the ten biggest clonotypes.

This material consisted of PBMCs, mostly from graft donor cells, taken 180 days after TCRalphabeta/CD19-depleted stem cell transplant. These receptors were taken from a female patient aged 2 to 10 who had a stem cell transplant for aplastic anemia, so the T cells may come from the graft donor.

The V gene is TRBV6-5, the J gene TRBJ1-5, with D possibly TRBD1 on 5 matching bases. V shed 0 bases and J shed 1 base, with 7 bases lying between them. The germline V gene has CDR1 MNHEY and CDR2 SVGAGI. This CDR3 is 15 amino acids long. DNA of the CDR3: TGTGCCAGCAGTTACTCACAGGCCAGCAATCAGCCCCAGCATTTT. Amino acids: CASSYSQASNQPQHF.

The rearrangement uses TRBV7-9 and TRBJ1-5, with D possibly matching TRBD1 (5 bases). Germline CDR1 and CDR2: SEHNR and FQNEAQ (reference sequence). The CDR3 covers 15 residues. The V and J ends lost 5 bases and 6 bases respectively, with 17 bases between them. DNA for the CDR3: TGTGCCAGCAGCGCTCGGGGCGATGGGGGTCAGCCCCAGCATTTT. Amino acids: CASSARGDGGQPQHF.

The chain employs TRBV20-1 and TRBJ1-3; no clear D. CDR1 and CDR2 (germline): DFQATT, SNEGSKA (reference sequence). The CDR3 length is 13 residues. V was trimmed by 3 bases and J by 0 bases, leaving 6 bases between them. The chain's CDR3 is CSARRHSGNTIYF. In DNA form, the CDR3 reads TGCAGTGCTAGGCGGCACTCTGGAAACACCATATATTTT.

This clonotype was seen more than once but under ten times. The genes are TRBV7-9 and TRBJ1-6; the match to TRBD1 covers 7 bases. Germline V gene sequence: CDR1 SEHNR, CDR2 FQNEAQ (reference sequence). With V trimmed by 5 bases and J by 8 bases, 6 bases remained unmatched. This CDR3 region has 14 residues. CDR3 region: CASSRGQLDSPLHF. The CDR3 coding sequence is TGTGCCAGCAGCAGGGGGCAGTTGGATTCACCCCTCCACTTT.

The chain has TRBV11-2 and TRBJ1-1; tentative D call: TRBD1 (6 bases). This CDR3 contains 18 residues. Looked up from germline, CDR1 is SGHAT and CDR2 is FQNNGV. V lost 5 bases, J lost 0 bases, and 22 bases lay in between. The DNA for the CDR3 is TGTGCCAGCAGCCCCCGCACAGGGATGGGAAGCATGAACACTGAAGCTTTCTTT. This translates into CASSPRTGMGSMNTEAFF.

This clonotype has a handful of counts. The chain carries TRBV11-1 and TRBJ1-2, with 8 nucleotides matching TRBD1. Looked up from germline, CDR1 is SGHAT and CDR2 is FQDESV (reference sequence). V gave up 4 bases and J gave up 6 bases; unmatched junction bases: 7. The CDR3 runs 14 residues. CDR3 sequence (DNA): TGTGCCAGCAGCTCCAGACAGGGGCGCAATGGCTACACCTTC. Its protein product is CASSSRQGRNGYTF.

This clonotype appeared a few times. The chain carries TRBV6-5 and TRBJ2-2; the D gene is possibly TRBD2 (7 bases). Germline CDR1 is MNHEY and CDR2 is SVGAGI. CDR3 size: 16 residues. Trimming stripped 0 bases from V and 5 bases from J, with 13 bases between. The CDR3 region has the DNA TGTGCCAGCAGTTACTCGATCGGGGGGCTTACCGGGGAGCTGTTTTTT. This codes for CASSYSIGGLTGELFF.

This chain links TRBV6-1 with TRBJ2-7, with D perhaps TRBD2 (6 bases). This CDR3 is built from 16 residues. The germline V gene encodes CDR1 MNHNS and CDR2 SASEGT. V shed 1 base and J shed 1 base, with 14 bases lying between them. Written as DNA, the CDR3 is TGTGCCAGCAGTGAAGGCGTGATCGGGACTTCCTACGAGCAGTACTTC. Protein product: CASSEGVIGTSYEQYF.

The V and J genes are TRBV29-1 and TRBJ1-5; D unresolved. Trimming removed 6 bases at V and 6 bases at J, with 15 bases between. This CDR3 spans 13 amino acids. In germline, CDR1 is SQVTM, CDR2 ANQGSEA. CDR3 amino acids: CSVRGEESQPQHF. The CDR3 nucleotides are TGCAGCGTCCGCGGGGAAGAGAGTCAGCCCCAGCATTTT. Full variable domain (remainder filled in from reference TRBV29-1 and TRBJ1-5): SAVISQKPSRDICQRGTSLTIQCQVDSQVTMMFWYRQQPGQSLTLIATANQGSEATYESGFVIDKFPISRPNLTFSTLTVSNMSPEDSSIYLCSVRGEESQPQHFGDGTRLSIL.

This rearrangement joins TRBV20-1 to TRBJ2-7, with 8 bases matching TRBD2. The CDR3 has 14 amino acids. J was trimmed by 0 bases and V by 3 bases; bases with no gene match: 4. Germline lookup yields CDR1 DFQATT and CDR2 SNEGSKA (reference sequence). The CDR3, as DNA: TGCAGTGCTAGCCGGGAGGGCCTCTCCTACGAGCAGTACTTC. This sequence encodes CSASREGLSYEQYF.

J is TRBJ2-3 and V is TRBV25-1, with D possibly TRBD2 on 5 matching bases. The CDR3 has 17 amino acids. Germline V gives CDR1 MGHDK, CDR2 SYGVNS. V was cut by 4 bases and J by 2 bases, with 19 bases left in between. The CDR3 loop reads CASSGRRGDSYTDTQYF. In DNA form, the CDR3 reads TGTGCCAGCAGTGGGAGGAGAGGCGATTCCTACACAGATACGCAGTATTTT. Supplemented by reference TRBV25-1 and TRBJ2-3, the full variable domain reads EADIYQTPRYLVIGTGKKITLECSQTMGHDKMYWYQQDPGMELHLIHYSYGVNSTEKGDLSSESTVSRIRTEHFPLTLESARPSHTSQYLCASSGRRGDSYTDTQYFGPGTRLTVL.

This clonotype was detected only a few times. The chain joins TRBV6-5 to TRBJ2-5, with D possibly being TRBD1 (5 bases). The CDR3 sequence is 14 residues long. From germline, CDR1 is MNHEY and CDR2 SVGAGI. The V and J ends lost 2 bases and 2 bases respectively, with 9 bases between them. The CDR3 DNA reads TGTGCCAGCAGTTACGGGGCAGCGCAAGAGACCCAGTACTTC. It encodes CASSYGAAQETQYF.

This clonotype was detected a few times. The rearrangement links TRBV10-1 to TRBJ2-1, with 11 positions matching TRBD2. With 8 bases clipped from V and 4 bases from J, the junction kept 4 bases outside the gene matches. CDR3 length equals 14 residues. Germline assignment: CDR1 WNHNN and CDR2 SYGVQD (reference sequence). The CDR3 loop reads CASPGTSGYNEQFF. In DNA form, the CDR3 reads TGCGCCAGCCCCGGGACTAGCGGTTACAATGAGCAGTTCTTC.

This clonotype was observed a few times. CDR3: CASRRGETQYF. The CDR3 nucleotides read TGTGCCAGCCGGCGCGGGGAGACCCAGTACTTC. The chain recombines TRBV28 with TRBJ2-5; a weak D match, TRBD2 (5 bases). Trimming removed 8 bases at V and 5 bases at J, with 9 bases between. This CDR3 has 11 residues. Germline V gene lookup returns CDR1 MDHEN and CDR2 SYDVKM.

This clonotype has more than one count but fewer than ten. The chain uses TRBV12-3 or TRBV12-4 and TRBJ1-5, with a possible D match to TRBD1 (5 bases). The CDR3 covers 12 residues. With 6 bases removed from V and 6 bases from J, the gap between germline ends came to 9 bases. CDR3 nucleotide sequence: TGTGCCAGCAGCCCAGGGTTTCAGCCCCAGCATTTT. As protein: CASSPGFQPQHF.

This clonotype was seen many times. The rearrangement uses TRBV29-1 and TRBJ2-2; D is undetermined. The CDR3 consists of 10 residues. Trimming took 8 bases from V and 6 from J, leaving 7 bases between them. Germline CDR1 and CDR2: SQVTM and ANQGSEA. CDR3 loop: CSYWAGELFF. The CDR3 nucleotides read TGCAGCTACTGGGCCGGGGAGCTGTTTTTT.

This clonotype was observed at least ten times. The rearrangement joins TRBV20-1 to TRBJ2-5; D unresolved. Deletions cut 3 bases from V and 5 bases from J, with 10 bases between. Germline loops: CDR1 DFQATT, CDR2 SNEGSKA (reference sequence). The CDR3 covers 12 residues. This CDR3 reads CSASVLRETQYF. The CDR3 nucleotides are TGCAGTGCTAGTGTCTTGCGGGAGACCCAGTACTTC.

The chain carries TRBV6-5 and TRBJ2-5, with 8 bases lining up with TRBD2. CDR3 length equals 16 residues. The germline V gene encodes CDR1 MNHEY and CDR2 SVGAGI. V lost 0 bases to trimming and J lost 4 bases; unmatched junction nucleotides: 7. As DNA, the CDR3 is TGTGCCAGCAGTTACTCGATGTCTAGCGGGTCAGAGACCCAGTACTTC. Its translation: CASSYSMSSGSETQYF.

This clonotype was picked up many times. CDR3 amino acids: CASSQEQGNTEAFF. DNA of the CDR3: TGTGCCAGCAGCCAAGAACAGGGAAACACTGAAGCTTTCTTT. The chain joins TRBV3-1 to TRBJ1-1; TRBD1 is a possible D gene (6 bases). Looked up from germline, CDR1 is LGHDT and CDR2 is YNNKEL (reference sequence). V dropped 0 bases and J dropped 2 bases, with 7 bases sitting between them. The CDR3 sequence is 14 residues long.

The chain carries TRBV20-1 and TRBJ2-3, with 7 bases that match TRBD2. The germline V gene encodes CDR1 DFQATT and CDR2 SNEGSKA (reference sequence). There are 13 residues in the CDR3. V lost 3 bases and J lost 4; bases outside the gene matches: 4. CDR3 sequence (DNA): TGCAGTGCTAGGGGGGGGAGGGCAGATACGCAGTATTTT. Translating it yields CSARGGRADTQYF.

This clonotype was recorded a few times. The chain couples TRBV4-2 to TRBJ2-1; TRBD1 matches at 7 bases. This CDR3 comprises 16 residues. J was trimmed by 0 bases and V by 1 base; bases with no gene match: 3. The germline V gene has CDR1 LGHNA and CDR2 YNFKEQ. CDR3 in amino acids: CASSQGWDSSYNEQFF. The CDR3 DNA is TGTGCCAGCAGCCAAGGTTGGGACAGCTCCTACAATGAGCAGTTCTTC.

This clonotype showed up just a few times. The J gene is TRBJ2-1, the V gene TRBV7-8, with TRBD1 matching 9 bases. The germline V gene has CDR1 SGHVS and CDR2 FQNEAQ. With V trimmed by 1 base and J by 9 bases, 16 bases remained unmatched. The CDR3 has 18 amino acids. CDR3 nucleotides: TGTGCCAGCAGCTTAGAGAAACCGGGACAGGGCTTTTTCGCTGAGCAGTTCTTC. This translates into CASSLEKPGQGFFAEQFF.

V and J are TRBV20-1 and TRBJ1-4; TRBD1 aligns across 7 bases. The CDR3 consists of 14 residues. Unmatched junction bases numbered 6, after V lost 5 bases and J lost 3 bases. Germline CDR1 DFQATT, CDR2 SNEGSKA (reference sequence). The CDR3 nucleotides are TGCAGTGCTTTAGACAGGGCGGCTAATGAAAAACTGTTTTTT. Protein product: CSALDRAANEKLFF.

This clonotype was picked up a small number of times. The CDR3 region has the DNA TGTGCCAGCAGTTACGGATCCTTCTTGCCAACAGGGGGGAACACTGAAGCTTTCTTT. It translates to CASSYGSFLPTGGNTEAFF. The chain combines TRBV6-5 with TRBJ1-1, with TRBD1 matching over 8 bases. Germline V gene data show CDR1 as MNHEY and CDR2 as SVGAGI. Trimming cost V 2 bases and J 1 base; bases outside gene matches: 15. The CDR3 has 19 residues.

This clonotype appeared a few times. The chain combines TRBV7-9 with TRBJ2-7, with D tentatively TRBD1 or TRBD2 (5 bases each). Germline-derived CDR1 and CDR2 are SEHNR and FQNEAQ (reference sequence). The CDR3 runs to 14 residues. V lost 5 bases, J lost 3 bases, and 14 bases lay in between. This CDR3 reads CASSRPGTFYEQYF. As DNA, the CDR3 is TGTGCCAGCAGCCGTCCCGGGACCTTCTACGAGCAGTACTTC.

This clonotype was found many times. The chain carries TRBV5-1 and TRBJ1-2; D not resolved. V was shortened by 0 bases and J by 8 bases, with 20 bases between the two germline ends. The CDR3 runs 16 residues. Germline assignment: CDR1 SGHRS and CDR2 YFSETQ. CDR3 loop: CASSLGQSQNPFGYTF. CDR3 in DNA: TGCGCCAGCAGCTTGGGTCAGTCCCAGAACCCATTCGGCTACACCTTC.